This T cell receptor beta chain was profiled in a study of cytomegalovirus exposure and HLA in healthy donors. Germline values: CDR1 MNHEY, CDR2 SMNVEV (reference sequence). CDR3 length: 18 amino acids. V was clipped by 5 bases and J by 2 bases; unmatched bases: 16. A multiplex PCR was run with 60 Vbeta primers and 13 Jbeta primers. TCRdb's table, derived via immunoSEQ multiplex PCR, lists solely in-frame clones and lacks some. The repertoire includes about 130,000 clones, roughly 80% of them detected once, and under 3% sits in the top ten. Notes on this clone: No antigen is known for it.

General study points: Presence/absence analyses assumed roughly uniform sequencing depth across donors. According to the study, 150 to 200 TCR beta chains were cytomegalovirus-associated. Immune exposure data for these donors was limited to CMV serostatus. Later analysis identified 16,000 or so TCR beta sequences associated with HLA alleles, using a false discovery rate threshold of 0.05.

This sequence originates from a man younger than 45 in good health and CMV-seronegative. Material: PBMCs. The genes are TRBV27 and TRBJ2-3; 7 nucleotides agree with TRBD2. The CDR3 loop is CASSPDRGLAVFTDTQYF. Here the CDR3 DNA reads TGTGCCAGCAGTCCAGACCGTGGCCTAGCGGTATTCACAGATACGCAGTATTTT.